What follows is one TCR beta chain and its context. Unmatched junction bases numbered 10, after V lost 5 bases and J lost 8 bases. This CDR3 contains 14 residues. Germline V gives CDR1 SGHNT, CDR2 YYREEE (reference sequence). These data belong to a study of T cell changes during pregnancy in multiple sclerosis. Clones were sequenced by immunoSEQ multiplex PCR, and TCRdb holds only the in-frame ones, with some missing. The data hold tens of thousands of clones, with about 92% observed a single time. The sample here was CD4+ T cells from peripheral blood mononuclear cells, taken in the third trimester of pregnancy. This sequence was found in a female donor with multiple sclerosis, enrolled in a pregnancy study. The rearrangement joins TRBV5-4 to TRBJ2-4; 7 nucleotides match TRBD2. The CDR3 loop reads CASSPSGTSDIQYF. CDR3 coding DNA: TGTGCCAGCAGTCCTAGCGGTACCTCGGACATTCAGTACTTC.